The 21 T cell receptor beta chains in this list originate from one sample, sequenced in a study of CD8 T cells in ankylosing spondylitis. Study conclusions and caveats: Ankylosing spondylitis blood appeared to be characterized by a TCR beta motif of eight highly homologous variants.

Each CDR3 protein gets one entry after TCRdb re-called the 5' RACE reads with MiXCR. The sample consists of under 850,000 distinct CDR3 sequences, about 20% of them appearing once. What these receptors recognize is not known. Sequencing was performed on blood, either unsorted or a sorted T cell fraction (not recorded which). The receptors stem from a male donor with ankylosing spondylitis.

This clonotype was recorded a few times. The chain is built from TRBV18 and TRBJ2-7; TRBD2 is a possible D gene (7 bases). The germline V and J ends were trimmed by 3 bases and 2 bases, with 14 bases remaining between them. CDR3 length: 15 residues. Looked up from germline, CDR1 is KGHSH and CDR2 is LQKENI. Here the CDR3 DNA reads TGTGCCAGCTCACCGAGGGGGGGTCTAACCTACGAGCAGTACTTC. The encoded protein is CASSPRGGLTYEQYF.

This clonotype turned up a few times. The chain carries TRBV4-2 and TRBJ1-5; TRBD1 matches 9 bases. CDR1 and CDR2 from the germline V gene are LGHNA and YNFKEQ. The CDR3 spans 15 residues. V dropped 0 bases and J dropped 6; count of bases not matched to a gene: 3. CDR3 bases: TGTGCCAGCAGCCAAGAACAGGGGGCAGGTCAGCCCCAGCATTTT. Residues: CASSQEQGAGQPQHF.

This clonotype was counted ten times or more. The chain carries TRBV12-3 or TRBV12-4 and TRBJ2-1; 10 nucleotides agree with TRBD2. This CDR3 comprises 14 residues. J was trimmed by 6 bases and V by 3 bases; bases with no gene match: 2. The CDR3 reads CASSFLAGANEQFF. CDR3 coding DNA: TGTGCCAGCAGTTTTCTAGCGGGAGCCAATGAGCAGTTCTTC.

This clonotype was counted many times. The rearrangement links TRBV4-3 to TRBJ2-7, with 9 bases that match TRBD1. J gave up 3 bases and V 4 bases, and 7 bases lay outside the gene matches. The V gene's germline CDR1 is LGHNA and CDR2 YSLEER. This CDR3 spans 15 amino acids. CDR3 coding DNA: TGCGCCAGCAGCCTAACCGGGACAGGGTACTACGAGCAGTACTTC. This translates into CASSLTGTGYYEQYF.

This sequence joins TRBV20-1 and TRBJ2-1; weak D call: TRBD1 (6 bases). V lost 6 bases and J 13 bases, leaving 16 bases between the germline ends. Germline V gives CDR1 DFQATT, CDR2 SNEGSKA (reference sequence). CDR3 size: 11 residues. The CDR3 loop reads CSARGSGGQFF. CDR3 DNA sequence: TGCAGTGCCCGTGGGAGTGGGGGCCAGTTCTTC.

This clonotype appeared a few times. This rearrangement joins TRBV5-1 to TRBJ2-3, with D maybe TRBD1 (6 bases). The CDR3 consists of 15 residues. Trimming left V 3 bases short and J 2 bases short, with 13 bases between. The germline gives CDR1 SGHRS, CDR2 YFSETQ. CDR3 amino acids: CASSSDRTNTDTQYF. The CDR3 DNA sequence: TGCGCCAGCAGCTCGGACAGAACTAACACAGATACGCAGTATTTT.

This clonotype occurred a few times. The V and J genes are TRBV7-2 and TRBJ2-1; D not certain. The CDR3 loop spans 11 amino acids. CDR1 SGHTA and CDR2 FQGNSA come from the germline V gene. V lost 1 base and J 14 bases, leaving 9 bases between the germline ends. CDR3 in amino acids: CASSLGLSKFF. In nucleotides, the CDR3 is TGTGCCAGCAGCTTAGGTCTCAGTAAGTTCTTC.

This clonotype was recorded a few times. This chain links TRBV5-1 with TRBJ1-1; maybe TRBD1 (6 bases). Trimming left V 4 bases short and J 4 bases short, with 17 bases between. This CDR3 spans 15 amino acids. The germline V gene encodes CDR1 SGHRS and CDR2 YFSETQ. CDR3 sequence (DNA): TGCGCCAGCAGCCCCCAAACAGGGTTTGCCACTGAAGCTTTCTTT. Protein product: CASSPQTGFATEAFF.

This clonotype was detected a few times. The genes are TRBV5-1 and TRBJ2-7; possibly TRBD1 for D (5 bases). The CDR3 consists of 15 residues. With 4 bases removed from V and 4 bases from J, the gap between germline ends came to 18 bases. Germline V gene lookup returns CDR1 SGHRS and CDR2 YFSETQ. For the CDR3, the DNA is TGCGCCAGCAGCAACACGCCCGGTCAGGGTTACGAGCAGTACTTC. The encoded protein is CASSNTPGQGYEQYF.

This clonotype was seen repeatedly, ten times or more. This chain connects TRBV6-1 to TRBJ1-3; D unclear. This CDR3 has 14 residues. The germline V gene encodes CDR1 MNHNS and CDR2 SASEGT. The germline V and J ends were trimmed by 4 bases and 3 bases, with 10 bases remaining between them. CDR3 sequence reads: CASSGGSGGNTIYF. The CDR3 DNA follows: TGTGCCAGCAGTGGGGGAAGCGGTGGAAACACCATATATTTT.

The chain combines TRBV3-1 with TRBJ1-1; the D gene is possibly TRBD1 (6 bases). The CDR3 runs 11 residues. The germline gives CDR1 LGHDT, CDR2 YNNKEL (reference sequence). V was cut by 0 bases and J by 10 bases, with 6 bases left in between. The DNA for the CDR3 is TGTGCCAGCAGCCAAGAAGGGGGAGCTTTCTTT. It translates to CASSQEGGAFF.

The V and J genes are TRBV7-9 and TRBJ1-2; D uncertain. The V end was cut by 1 base, the J end by 9 bases, with 9 bases between. CDR1 and CDR2 from the germline V gene are SEHNR and FQNEAQ (reference sequence). CDR3 size: 12 residues. CDR3 bases: TGTGCCAGCAGCTTAGAACCTCATAGCTACACCTTC. This translates into CASSLEPHSYTF.

V is TRBV6-1 and J is TRBJ2-1; 10 bases fit TRBD1. The V segment lost 6 bases and the J segment 7 bases; nucleotides outside the gene matches: 9. Per the germline V gene, CDR1 is MNHNS and CDR2 is SASEGT. This CDR3 spans 15 amino acids. This CDR3 is CASSMDRGVWNEQFF. The CDR3 DNA reads as TGTGCCAGCAGCATGGACAGGGGGGTCTGGAATGAGCAGTTCTTC.

This clonotype was counted only a few times. The rearrangement links TRBV12-3 or TRBV12-4 to TRBJ2-3, with D maybe TRBD1 (6 bases). V dropped 6 bases and J dropped 14 bases, with 18 bases sitting between them. This CDR3 has 12 residues. Written as DNA, the CDR3 is TGTGCCAGCAGCAACAGACAGGCGAGGGGGTATTTT. It codes for CASSNRQARGYF.

Only a few counts were recorded for this clonotype. The V gene is TRBV12-3 or TRBV12-4, the J gene TRBJ1-4, with 9 bases matching TRBD1. The CDR3 has 14 residues. With 9 bases clipped from V and 8 bases from J, the junction kept 10 bases outside the gene matches. This chain's CDR3 is CASSDPGQGEKLFF. The DNA for the CDR3 is TGTGCCAGTTCCGATCCGGGACAGGGAGAAAAACTGTTTTTT.

About this clonotype: The germline gene is not matched at one end of the junction; a read error may be the cause. The chain combines TRBV5-6 with TRBJ2-1; no clear D gene. The CDR3 covers 17 residues. CDR1 and CDR2 (germline): SGHDT, YYEEEE. Here the CDR3 DNA reads TGTGCCAGCAGCTTTGCCTTTTCCCTGAGCTCCTACAATGATCAGTTCTTC. Protein sequence: CASSFAFSLSSYNDQFF.

This clonotype was counted between two and nine times. The rearrangement uses TRBV28 and TRBJ2-5; 10 positions match TRBD1. V lost 4 bases and J lost 0; bases outside the gene matches: 5. Per the germline V gene, CDR1 is MDHEN and CDR2 is SYDVKM. This CDR3 has 16 amino acids. CDR3 amino acids: CASSSWTGGNQETQYF. In nucleotides, the CDR3 is TGTGCCAGCAGTTCTTGGACAGGGGGAAACCAAGAGACCCAGTACTTC.

This clonotype has more than one count but fewer than ten. V usage is TRBV24-1 and J usage is TRBJ2-2; D remains unclear. The V and J ends lost 2 bases and 5 bases respectively, with 14 bases between them. This CDR3 comprises 16 residues. Looked up from germline, CDR1 is KGHDR and CDR2 is SFDVKD. CDR3 loop: CATSDSRRASTGELFF. The CDR3 DNA is TGTGCCACCAGTGATTCCCGACGGGCTTCGACCGGGGAGCTGTTTTTT.

The chain recombines TRBV12-3 or TRBV12-4 with TRBJ1-1; D not resolved. This CDR3 has 13 amino acids. Between the trimmed V and J ends, which lost 3 bases and 5 bases, there was a span of 10 bases. This CDR3 is CASSFSIGTEAFF. The CDR3, as DNA: TGTGCCAGCAGTTTCTCGATCGGGACTGAAGCTTTCTTT.

This sequence joins TRBV12-3 or TRBV12-4 and TRBJ1-5; 7 positions agree with TRBD1. The CDR3 runs 16 residues. After removal of 6 bases from V and 3 bases from J, the junction contained 11 bases not matched to a gene. CDR3 coding DNA: TGTGCCAGCAGGCCTGCCGCGACAGGGACCAATCAGCCCCAGCATTTT. Protein product: CASRPAATGTNQPQHF.

J is TRBJ2-3 and V is TRBV6-1; D remains unclear. Germline CDR1 is MNHNS and CDR2 is SASEGT. The V gene lost 6 bases and the J gene lost 4 bases, with 11 bases spanning the gap. CDR3 length equals 13 residues. The CDR3 DNA follows: TGTGCCAGCAGAAGGACGAACCCAGATACGCAGTATTTT. Its protein is CASRRTNPDTQYF.